This T cell receptor beta chain is drawn from a study of blood T cell repertoires in COVID-19. Study overall: Italy, Spain and the United States were the sources of the convalescent and acute COVID-19 samples.

Authors' methods: Reference gene primer amplification gave nucleated cell count estimates. The data were produced by immunoSEQ multiplex PCR, yet TCRdb's version contains in-frame clones alone and is incomplete. D and trimming come from the DNA, and the V and J calls and clone size come from that table. This sample has about 85,000 clones; about 91% occur once, and the top ten carry more than 4.5%. Trimming pared 4 bases from V and 4 bases from J, leaving 18 bases between. Germline lookup yields CDR1 LGHDT and CDR2 YNNKEL (reference sequence). This CDR3 comprises 16 residues. The V gene is TRBV3-1 (or the pseudogene TRBV3-2), the J gene TRBJ2-3, with D unclear. The sequencing sample was made of peripheral blood. The source is a woman aged 80 or over with acute or convalescent COVID-19. DNA of the CDR3: TGTGCCAGCAGCCGAAAAGTTTACGGGTCGGCAGATACGCAGTATTTT. As protein: CASSRKVYGSADTQYF.